Below are 22 T cell receptor beta chains sequenced from a single sample in a study of T cells in Graves' hyperthyroidism and ophthalmopathy. Amplification targeted TCR beta CDR3 regions from RNA transcripts. During a first-round RT-PCR of the TCR CDR3, the HTBI primer set was used. A single record per CDR3 protein comes from TCRdb applying MiXCR to the multiplex PCR reads. The profile shows about 560,000 distinct CDR3 sequences, over 15% of them singletons. The sequencing input was blood. The receptors stem from a woman under 30 with Graves' hyperthyroidism.

The chain employs TRBV20-1 and TRBJ2-5; 10 bases are a match to TRBD1. The CDR3 has 14 amino acids. Per the germline V gene, CDR1 is DFQATT and CDR2 is SNEGSKA (reference sequence). V lost 3 bases, J lost 11 bases, and 12 bases stayed unmatched. The CDR3 DNA reads as TGCAGTGCTAGTGGGACAGGGGCTCGGGGGACTCAGTACTTC. Protein product: CSASGTGARGTQYF.

The chain is built from TRBV10-1 and TRBJ2-1; D may be TRBD1 (6 bases). Per the germline V gene, CDR1 is WNHNN and CDR2 is SYGVQD (reference sequence). The V end was cut by 6 bases, the J end by 0 bases, with 15 bases between. There are 16 residues in the CDR3. This chain's CDR3 is CASSDHRDISYNEQFF. CDR3 DNA: TGCGCCAGCAGCGATCACCGGGACATCTCCTACAATGAGCAGTTCTTC.

Only a few counts were recorded for this clonotype. The CDR3: CASSMAGKGSYEQYF. The DNA of the CDR3 is TGTGCCAGTAGTATGGCGGGGAAGGGATCCTACGAGCAGTACTTC. The chain couples TRBV19 to TRBJ2-7, with a tentative D call TRBD2 (6 bases). From germline, CDR1 is LNHDA and CDR2 SQIVND (reference sequence). This CDR3 contains 15 residues. Trimming took off 3 bases at V and 1 base at J, with 13 bases between the two ends.

This sequence joins TRBV18 and TRBJ2-5, with D perhaps TRBD2 (6 bases). CDR1 and CDR2 from the germline V gene are KGHSH and LQKENI. This CDR3 is 17 amino acids long. The V and J ends lost 6 bases and 1 base respectively, with 21 bases between them. The CDR3 region has the DNA TGTGCCAGCTCTTCTCAAGGACTAACTAATTTCCAAGAGACCCAGTACTTC. This gives the protein CASSSQGLTNFQETQYF.

There are many counts of this clonotype. The chain recombines TRBV20-1 with TRBJ1-4; D not certain. The CDR3 contains 13 residues. Trimming cost V 3 bases and J 8 bases, with 13 bases left between them. The germline V gene encodes CDR1 DFQATT and CDR2 SNEGSKA (reference sequence). In nucleotides, the CDR3 is TGCAGTGCTAGTTACTTGAGCTTGGAAAAACTGTTTTTT. Translation gives CSASYLSLEKLFF.

This clonotype came up many times. The chain combines TRBV15 with TRBJ1-5; perhaps TRBD1 as D (5 bases). The germline gives CDR1 LNHNV, CDR2 YYDKDF (reference sequence). The CDR3 is made up of 15 amino acids. V lost 2 bases and J 0 bases, leaving 8 bases between the germline ends. Here the CDR3 reads CATSRYRNSNQPQHF. The CDR3 coding sequence is TGTGCCACCAGCAGATACAGGAATAGCAATCAGCCCCAGCATTTT.

This clonotype was observed at least ten times. The chain recombines TRBV5-1 with TRBJ2-1, with 7 bases that match TRBD1. This CDR3 comprises 14 residues. After removal of 0 bases from V and 7 bases from J, the junction contained 4 bases not matched to a gene. Per the germline V gene, CDR1 is SGHRS and CDR2 is YFSETQ. The CDR3 DNA is TGCGCCAGCAGCTTGGCGGGACAGACGAATGAGCAGTTCTTC. Translated, it gives CASSLAGQTNEQFF.

This clonotype was found many times. The chain has TRBV2 and TRBJ2-3, with TRBD2 as a possible D gene (7 bases). There are 15 residues in the CDR3. V was trimmed by 3 bases and J by 7 bases, leaving 17 bases between them. CDR1 is SNHLY, CDR2 FYNNEI, per germline. DNA for the CDR3: TGTGCCAGCAGTGACCGGGGGGCGGTTGTACATACGCAGTATTTT. Its protein is CASSDRGAVVHTQYF. The full variable domain, rest sourced from reference TRBV2 and TRBJ2-3, is EPEVTQTPSHQVTQMGQEVILRCVPISNHLYFYWYRQILGQKVEFLVSFYNNEISEKSEIFDDQFSVERPDGSNFTLKIRSTKLEDSAMYFCASSDRGAVVHTQYFGPGTRLTVL.

The chain couples TRBV3-1 to TRBJ2-1, with unresolved D. V was pared by 0 bases and J by 6 bases, with 12 bases between. CDR3 size: 15 residues. Germline V lookup: CDR1 LGHDT, CDR2 YNNKEL (reference sequence). This CDR3 reads CASSQELRSPNEQFF. CDR3 in DNA: TGTGCCAGCAGCCAAGAACTTAGAAGCCCCAATGAGCAGTTCTTC.

In its sample, this clonotype was seen a few times. The chain combines TRBV5-1 with TRBJ2-3; 12 bases align to TRBD2. Trimming took 4 bases from V and 3 from J; bases not matched to a gene: 15. CDR1 SGHRS and CDR2 YFSETQ come from the germline V gene. This CDR3 spans 19 amino acids. CDR3 in amino acids: CASSLSPTLAGGPTDTQYF. CDR3 sequence (DNA): TGCGCCAGCAGCCTTTCCCCGACTCTAGCGGGAGGGCCGACAGATACGCAGTATTTT.

This clonotype was detected only a few times. This sequence joins TRBV5-5 and TRBJ2-7, with D perhaps matching TRBD2 (6 bases). The V gene's germline CDR1 is SGHKS and CDR2 YYEKEE (reference sequence). Trimming pared 7 bases from V and 5 bases from J, leaving 22 bases between. The CDR3 has 15 amino acids. As DNA, the CDR3 is TGTGCCAGCGGTCAGGTGGAGGGGAGTCGTCACGAGCAGTACTTC. Its protein product is CASGQVEGSRHEQYF.

At least ten counts were recorded for this clonotype. The V gene is TRBV14, the J gene TRBJ2-2, with D perhaps being TRBD1 or TRBD2 (5 bases each). This CDR3 is built from 16 residues. With 2 bases removed from V and 0 bases from J, the gap between germline ends came to 10 bases. In germline, CDR1 is SGHDN, CDR2 FVKESK. CDR3 bases: TGTGCCAGCAGCCAATGGGGACCCGCGAACACCGGGGAGCTGTTTTTT. Translating gives CASSQWGPANTGELFF.

This clonotype showed up many times. This chain links TRBV7-2 with TRBJ1-2; D not certain. Germline V gene data show CDR1 as SGHTA and CDR2 as FQGNSA. V shed 1 base and J shed 2 bases, with 8 bases lying between them. The CDR3 has 14 residues. The CDR3 spells CASSLGRGNYGYTF. DNA for the CDR3: TGTGCCAGCAGCTTAGGGCGGGGAAACTATGGCTACACCTTC.

This clonotype was counted once. The CDR3 is CATRIQVRSTDTQYF. The CDR3 nucleotides are TGTGCCACCAGGATACAAGTTCGCAGCACAGATACGCAGTATTTT. V and J are TRBV6-1 and TRBJ2-3, with D hard to call. Germline CDR1 reads MNHNS; CDR2 reads SASEGT. Trimming removed 10 bases from V and 0 bases from J, with 17 bases in between. CDR3 length: 15 residues.

This clonotype was seen many times. In DNA form, the CDR3 reads TGTGCCAGCAGCTTGAGCGGAAAATATTACAATGAGCAGTTCTTC. Residues: CASSLSGKYYNEQFF. The chain combines TRBV7-9 with TRBJ2-1; weak D call: TRBD2 (5 bases). V lost 3 bases and J 4 bases, leaving 13 bases between the germline ends. Per the germline V gene, CDR1 is SEHNR and CDR2 is FQNEAQ (reference sequence). There are 15 residues in the CDR3.

This clonotype has more than one count but fewer than ten. The CDR3 reads CASSQTSGVRDTQYF. The CDR3 DNA reads TGTGCCAGTAGTCAGACTAGCGGGGTGAGAGATACGCAGTATTTT. The rearrangement joins TRBV19 to TRBJ2-3, with 11 bases identical to TRBD2. This CDR3 is 15 amino acids long. The J segment lost 5 bases and the V segment lost 5 bases, leaving 6 bases of the junction unmatched. Germline V gene sequence: CDR1 LNHDA, CDR2 SQIVND (reference sequence).

The chain has TRBV10-3 and TRBJ2-1; no reliable D call. The CDR3 runs 11 residues. The ends were cut back, 4 bases at V and 7 bases at J, with 5 bases in the middle. Germline V gene sequence: CDR1 ENHRY, CDR2 SYGVKD. As DNA, the CDR3 is TGTGCCATCAGTGCAAAAAATGAGCAGTTCTTC. Its translation is CAISAKNEQFF.

Only a few counts were recorded for this clonotype. The chain recombines TRBV25-1 with TRBJ2-4; 8 bases align to TRBD2. CDR1 and CDR2 from the germline V gene are MGHDK and SYGVNS. The V and J ends lost 2 bases and 6 bases, in that order; junction bases with no gene match: 6. This CDR3 has 15 residues. CDR3: CASSEAGGSGNIQYF. The DNA for the CDR3 is TGTGCCAGCAGTGAAGCGGGGGGCTCAGGAAACATTCAGTACTTC.

This clonotype turned up a few times. This may come from a read error, since a much larger clone is one base off. The chain has TRBV19 and TRBJ1-5; the match to TRBD1 covers 7 bases. The CDR3 has 16 amino acids. Germline V gene sequence: CDR1 LNHDA, CDR2 SQIVND (reference sequence). Here the CDR3 reads CTSSTIRQGSGQPQHF. CDR3 nucleotide sequence: TGTACCAGTAGTACCATTCGACAGGGAAGCGGTCAGCCCCAGCATTTT.

This clonotype was recorded at least ten times. An end of the junction does not agree with germline; a read error may underlie this. The CDR3 nucleotides are TGTGCTAGCAGCTTGTGGGAATTGGATACGCAGTATTTT. Amino acids: CASSLWELDTQYF. The chain couples TRBV7-7 to TRBJ2-3; no reliable D call. CDR1 is SSHAT and CDR2 is FNYEAQ in the germline V gene (reference sequence). This CDR3 comprises 13 residues.

This clonotype was counted many times. The rearrangement uses TRBV6-1 and TRBJ2-1, with 10 bases that match TRBD1. Per germline, CDR1 MNHNS and CDR2 SASEGT. The V and J ends lost 5 bases and 8 bases, in that order; junction bases with no gene match: 3. There are 13 residues in the CDR3. This CDR3 is CASSQTGGHEQFF. Here the CDR3 DNA reads TGTGCCAGCAGTCAGACAGGGGGCCATGAGCAGTTCTTC.

This clonotype was counted many times. This chain connects TRBV18 to TRBJ2-1; D is possibly TRBD1 (7 bases). The CDR3 runs 15 residues. V lost 3 bases and J 7 bases, leaving 16 bases between the germline ends. Germline V CDR1 and CDR2: KGHSH, LQKENI. The CDR3 spells CASSPPQGRRNEQFF. CDR3 sequence (DNA): TGTGCCAGCTCACCCCCACAGGGGAGGAGGAATGAGCAGTTCTTC. Drawing the rest from reference TRBV18 and TRBJ2-1, the complete variable domain is NAGVMQNPRHLVRRRGQEARLRCSPMKGHSHVYWYRQLPEEGLKFMVYLQKENIIDESGMPKERFSAEFPKEGPSILRIQQVVRGDSAAYFCASSPPQGRRNEQFFGPGTRLTVL.